These 29 T cell receptor beta chains share one sample of origin, sequenced in a study of blood T cell repertoires in COVID-19. Repertoires were generated with immunoSEQ multiplex PCR, while TCRdb's copy carries only in-frame clones and drops some. The sample carries some 270,000 clones, about 88% recorded once. The sequencing sample was made of PBMCs or T cells enriched from blood (not recorded which). These receptors all stem from a woman between 50 and 59 years old who had been exposed to COVID-19.

This clone has only a few counts. This chain uses TRBV6-5 with TRBJ1-1; D is ambiguous. Germline loops: CDR1 MNHEY, CDR2 SVGAGI. V lost 6 bases and J lost 1, with 15 bases in between. The CDR3 runs to 15 residues. This chain's CDR3 is CASRTEEVRNTEAFF. CDR3 DNA sequence: TGTGCCAGCAGAACGGAGGAGGTACGGAACACTGAAGCTTTCTTT.

V is TRBV19 and J is TRBJ1-2; 9 nucleotides match TRBD1. The J segment lost 13 bases and the V segment lost 8 bases, leaving 17 bases of the junction unmatched. In germline, CDR1 is LNHDA, CDR2 SQIVND (reference sequence). The CDR3 runs to 14 residues. Here the CDR3 reads CASQPGTGSLTCTF. CDR3 sequence (DNA): TGTGCCAGTCAGCCCGGGACAGGGAGCCTAACATGCACCTTC.

This clone came up once. This sequence joins TRBV19 and TRBJ1-6; D ambiguous. Deletions cut 5 bases from V and 13 bases from J, with 15 bases between. The germline CDR1 and CDR2 sequences are LNHDA and SQIVND (reference sequence). The length of the CDR3 is 13 residues. The CDR3 coding sequence is TGTGCCAGTAGTCCCCTAGACGGCATGCCCCTCCACTTT. Translation: CASSPLDGMPLHF.

This clone was seen only a few times. The J gene is TRBJ2-5, the V gene TRBV20-1; D not certain. Germline CDR1 and CDR2: DFQATT and SNEGSKA (reference sequence). The CDR3 contains 10 residues. V shed 6 bases and J shed 2 bases, with 4 bases lying between them. The CDR3 DNA follows: TGCAGTGCCCCACAAGAGACCCAGTACTTC. The encoded protein is CSAPQETQYF.

The chain recombines TRBV3-1 (or the pseudogene TRBV3-2) with TRBJ2-7; 8 bases are a match to TRBD2. V trimming: 7 bases; J trimming: 1 base; junction bases outside the gene matches: 3. CDR3 length equals 13 residues. CDR1 and CDR2 from the germline V gene are LGHDT and YNNKEL (reference sequence). The CDR3 sequence is CASMGGGSYEQYF. The CDR3 DNA follows: TGTGCCAGCATGGGCGGGGGGTCCTACGAGCAGTACTTC.

This clone came up a few times. The chain combines TRBV12-3 or TRBV12-4 with TRBJ1-1; maybe TRBD1 (6 bases). With 6 bases removed from V and 12 bases from J, the gap between germline ends came to 17 bases. The CDR3 has 12 residues. For the CDR3, the DNA is TGTGCCAGCAGCCGGGGGGGGCAGAAAACTTTCTTT. This sequence encodes CASSRGGQKTFF.

V usage is TRBV10-2 and J usage is TRBJ1-1; D gene uncertain. Germline-derived CDR1 and CDR2 are WSHSY and SAAADI. Trimming left V 4 bases short and J 11 bases short, with 20 bases between. The CDR3 contains 14 residues. CDR3 DNA: TGCGCCAGCAGTGTTCGGCCCGCGAGGGCTGGGGCTTTCTTT. Its translation: CASSVRPARAGAFF.

V is TRBV9 and J is TRBJ1-3; no firm D call. This CDR3 is built from 15 residues. Trimming removed 3 bases from V and 4 bases from J, with 14 bases in between. Looked up from germline, CDR1 is SGDLS and CDR2 is YYNGEE. The CDR3 DNA reads as TGTGCCAGCAGCGCACGGCCTGGAGCGGGAAACACCATATATTTT. It specifies CASSARPGAGNTIYF.

This chain joins TRBV12-3 or TRBV12-4 and TRBJ1-2; tentative D call: TRBD1 (5 bases). The CDR3 runs 13 residues. V shed 8 bases and J shed 3 bases, with 13 bases lying between them. CDR3 in DNA: TGTGCCAGCCGATCACGACAGCACTATGGCTACACCTTC. It yields the protein CASRSRQHYGYTF.

The chain combines TRBV30 with TRBJ1-2; the match to TRBD1 covers 9 bases. V lost 0 bases, J lost 5 bases, and 4 bases stayed unmatched. The length of the CDR3 is 14 residues. The germline V gene has CDR1 GTSNPN and CDR2 SVGIG (reference sequence). CDR3 sequence: CAWSVDRGMYGYTF. CDR3 DNA: TGTGCCTGGAGTGTAGACAGGGGGATGTATGGCTACACCTTC.

CDR3 bases: TGTGCCAGCAGCTCCCCAGGGGATCCCCAAGAGACCCAGTACTTC. This sequence encodes CASSSPGDPQETQYF. The chain has TRBV11-2 and TRBJ2-5; D possibly corresponds to TRBD1 (6 bases). Germline V gene sequence: CDR1 SGHAT, CDR2 FQNNGV. CDR3 length: 15 amino acids. Deletions cut 4 bases from V and 1 base from J, with 13 bases between.

This chain uses TRBV12-5 with TRBJ2-1; perhaps TRBD2 as D (5 bases). V lost 1 base and J 7 bases, leaving 8 bases between the germline ends. The CDR3 runs 13 residues. From germline, CDR1 is LGHNT and CDR2 FRNRAP. CDR3: CASGLDTRNEQFF. For the CDR3, the DNA is TGTGCTAGTGGTTTGGACACTAGAAATGAGCAGTTCTTC. The full variable domain, in which reference TRBV12-5 and TRBJ2-1 provide the parts outside the CDR3, is DARVTQTPRHKVTEMGQEVTMRCQPILGHNTVFWYRQTMMQGLELLAYFRNRAPLDDSGMPKDRFSAEMPDATLATLKIQPSEPRDSAVYFCASGLDTRNEQFFGPGTRLTVL.

This rearrangement joins TRBV14 to TRBJ2-2; a possible D gene is TRBD1 (5 bases). Germline CDR1 reads SGHDN; CDR2 reads FVKESK. Trimming cost V 1 base and J 14 bases, with 14 bases left between them. CDR3 length equals 13 residues. In DNA, the CDR3 is TGTGCCAGCAGCCAAGTTTTAGGGGTAGAACTGTTTTTT. Encoded protein: CASSQVLGVELFF.

In this sample, this clone turned up once. The CDR3 region has the DNA TGTGCCACCAATCAGCGGGGGGAAGAGACCCAGTACTTC. Its translation: CATNQRGEETQYF. V and J are TRBV15 and TRBJ2-5; 9 bases match TRBD2. Germline V gives CDR1 LNHNV, CDR2 YYDKDF (reference sequence). CDR3 length equals 13 residues. The V gene end was trimmed by 7 bases and the J gene end by 3 bases; junction bases not matched to a gene: 3. Looking up the rest from reference TRBV15 and TRBJ2-5 gives the full variable domain: DAMVIQNPRYQVTQFGKPVTLSCSQTLNHNVMYWYQQKSSQAPKLLFHYYDKDFNNEADTPDNFQSRRPNTSFCFLDIRSPGLGDTAMYLCATNQRGEETQYFGPGTRLLVL.

The J gene is TRBJ1-5, the V gene TRBV5-1, with D maybe TRBD1 (6 bases). Germline values: CDR1 SGHRS, CDR2 YFSETQ. The CDR3 has 13 amino acids. Trimming shortened V by 4 bases and J by 4 bases, and 9 bases separated the two germline ends. In DNA, the CDR3 is TGCGCCAGCAGCCTAGGACAGAATCAGCCCCAGCATTTT. This gives the protein CASSLGQNQPQHF. Drawing the rest from reference TRBV5-1 and TRBJ1-5, the complete variable domain is KAGVTQTPRYLIKTRGQQVTLSCSPISGHRSVSWYQQTPGQGLQFLFEYFSETQRNKGNFPGRFSGRQFSNSRSEMNVSTLELGDSALYLCASSLGQNQPQHFGDGTRLSIL.

The chain has TRBV2 and TRBJ1-5, with 10 bases that match TRBD1. Germline CDR1 is SNHLY and CDR2 is FYNNEI. The ends lost 5 bases at V and 10 bases at J; junction bases unmatched: 11. The CDR3 is 15 amino acids. CDR3 in amino acids: CASSQGQGGWGPQHF. CDR3 DNA sequence: TGTGCCAGCAGTCAAGGACAGGGGGGGTGGGGACCCCAGCATTTT.

This rearrangement joins TRBV7-2 to TRBJ2-3; 10 nucleotides match TRBD2. The trim removed 2 bases at V and 2 bases at J, leaving 7 bases unmatched. In germline, CDR1 is SGHTA, CDR2 FQGNSA. This CDR3 comprises 17 residues. Here the CDR3 reads CASSLRSGGGTTDTQYF. CDR3 nucleotides: TGTGCCAGCAGCTTAAGGAGCGGGGGGGGAACCACAGATACGCAGTATTTT.

The chain is built from TRBV7-2 and TRBJ1-1; D gene ambiguous. Trimming left V 1 base short and J 10 bases short, with 10 bases between. Germline V gene data show CDR1 as SGHTA and CDR2 as FQGNSA. The CDR3 sequence is 12 residues long. Here the CDR3 DNA reads TGTGCCAGCAGCTTAGGCCTTTTCGGAGCTTTCTTT. It encodes CASSLGLFGAFF.

This clone was counted many times. V and J are TRBV21-1 and TRBJ2-2; the table's TRBD2 call for D was not verified on the DNA. TRBV21-1 is listed as a pseudogene. The CDR3 consists of 12 residues. The CDR3: CASSKRSGELFF. DNA for the CDR3: TGTGCCAGCAGCAAAAGGAGCGGGGAGCTGTTTTTT.

This sequence joins TRBV15 and TRBJ2-1; a possible D gene is TRBD1 (5 bases). CDR1 and CDR2 from the germline V gene are LNHNV and YYDKDF (reference sequence). Trimming removed 6 bases from V and 5 bases from J, with 11 bases in between. This CDR3 is built from 13 residues. CDR3 amino acids: CATSQRGNNEQFF. CDR3 in DNA: TGTGCCACCAGTCAAAGGGGAAACAATGAGCAGTTCTTC.

The gene calls are TRBV13 and TRBJ1-1; TRBD1 is a possible D gene (5 bases). The CDR3 is 16 residues long. The ends were cut back, 0 bases at V and 1 base at J, with 12 bases in the middle. Germline loops: CDR1 PRHDT, CDR2 FYEKMQ (reference sequence). CDR3 bases: TGTGCCAGCAGCTTAGGGGAGTCGGGGGGGAACACTGAAGCTTTCTTT. Protein sequence: CASSLGESGGNTEAFF. Complete variable domain (other parts from reference TRBV13 and TRBJ1-1): AAGVIQSPRHLIKEKRETATLKCYPIPRHDTVYWYQQGPGQDPQFLISFYEKMQSDKGSIPDRFSAQQFSDYHSELNMSSLELGDSALYFCASSLGESGGNTEAFFGQGTRLTVV.

This rearrangement joins TRBV21-1 to TRBJ1-5; whether TRBD1, the table's D call, matches the DNA was not checked. TRBV21-1 is classified as a pseudogene. This CDR3 is 19 amino acids long. CDR3 amino acids: CASSKRGRGHQEGNQPQHF. As DNA, the CDR3 is TGTGCCAGCAGCAAACGGGGCAGGGGGCATCAGGAGGGCAATCAGCCCCAGCATTTT.

The chain couples TRBV21-1 to TRBJ2-7; TRBD2 is taken as the D call from the table, unchecked against the DNA. TRBV21-1 is tagged as a pseudogene. The CDR3 is 16 residues long. CDR3 loop: CASSKAQMRGGRGQYF. CDR3 DNA sequence: TGTGCCAGCAGCAAAGCACAGATGAGGGGAGGTCGAGGGCAGTACTTC.

The rearrangement uses TRBV6-5 and TRBJ1-2; a possible D gene is TRBD1 (5 bases). The CDR3 has 15 amino acids. CDR1 is MNHEY and CDR2 is SVGAGI in the germline V gene. V was shortened by 8 bases and J by 2 bases, with 18 bases between the two germline ends. Here the CDR3 reads CASLADGGGNYGYTF. CDR3 bases: TGTGCCAGCTTAGCGGACGGGGGGGGAAACTATGGCTACACCTTC.

The chain combines TRBV5-1 with TRBJ1-5; D is perhaps TRBD1 (5 bases). CDR1 and CDR2 (germline): SGHRS, YFSETQ. V was trimmed by 0 bases and J by 7 bases, leaving 11 bases between them. The CDR3 consists of 14 residues. CDR3 DNA: TGCGCCAGCAGCTTGGACCCTACAGGACAGCCCCAGCATTTT. Translated, it gives CASSLDPTGQPQHF.

The chain employs TRBV4-1 and TRBJ1-5, with TRBD1 matching 7 bases. Germline lookup yields CDR1 MGHRA and CDR2 YSYEKL. V dropped 4 bases and J dropped 6; count of bases not matched to a gene: 6. The CDR3 is made up of 14 amino acids. Written as DNA, the CDR3 is TGCGCCAGCAGCCCCGACAGGGCGGGTCAGCCCCAGCATTTT. Translation: CASSPDRAGQPQHF.

Here the CDR3 DNA reads TGCAGCGCCAACAGGGGGCAGGGAGATACGCAGTATTTT. Protein: CSANRGQGDTQYF. The genes are TRBV29-1 and TRBJ2-3; the match to TRBD1 covers 9 bases. Germline lookup yields CDR1 SQVTM and CDR2 ANQGSEA. Trimming took 7 bases from V and 5 from J; bases not matched to a gene: 7. The CDR3 spans 13 residues.

This chain joins TRBV12-5 and TRBJ2-1, with 8 bases lining up with TRBD2. V shed 3 bases and J 11 bases; nucleotides not matched to a gene: 12. Germline-derived CDR1 and CDR2 are LGHNT and FRNRAP. The CDR3 runs to 15 residues. The CDR3 sequence is CASGLGTRSGGQQFF. Here the CDR3 DNA reads TGTGCTAGTGGTTTAGGGACACGCAGCGGGGGCCAGCAGTTCTTC.

V usage is TRBV15 and J usage is TRBJ1-4; D uncertain. Per the germline V gene, CDR1 is LNHNV and CDR2 is YYDKDF (reference sequence). This CDR3 is 19 amino acids long. Trimming took 0 bases from V and 3 from J, leaving 20 bases between them. The CDR3 sequence: CATSRDETRRVAANEKLFF. The CDR3 DNA reads as TGTGCCACCAGCAGAGATGAGACAAGGCGGGTAGCGGCTAATGAAAAACTGTTTTTT. The full variable domain, with the rest looked up from reference TRBV15 and TRBJ1-4, is DAMVIQNPRYQVTQFGKPVTLSCSQTLNHNVMYWYQQKSSQAPKLLFHYYDKDFNNEADTPDNFQSRRPNTSFCFLDIRSPGLGDTAMYLCATSRDETRRVAANEKLFFGSGTQLSVL.